Listed below are T cell receptor beta chains from one sample, sequenced in a study of CD8+ T cells in alopecia areata. The repertoire was sequenced with immunoSEQ multiplex PCR; TCRdb's copy has only in-frame clones and lacks some. The data hold some 190,000 clones, with 50% to 60% observed a single time. The specimen comprised CD4+ T cells sorted from blood, sampled at week 4, from a patient treated with tofacitinib. The receptors originated from a human donor with alopecia areata. CDR3s include the opening cysteine and the closing phenylalanine or tryptophan. D genes are given only for firm matches. For some rows the clone size is stated as once, few or many, or as a class when expanded; others skip it.

d_gene,v_gene,abundance,j_gene,CDR3aa,CDR3nt
.,TRBV4-3,.,TRBJ2-2,CASSQGFEFTGELFF,TGCGCCAGCAGCCAAGGGTTCGAGTTCACCGGGGAGCTGTTTTTT
TRBD1,TRBV28,many,TRBJ2-7,CASSHRSGQAEQYF,TGTGCCAGCAGCCATCGCTCCGGACAGGCCGAGCAGTACTTC
.,TRBV30,.,TRBJ1-2,CALRTASGYTF,TGTGCCTTAAGGACAGCTAGCGGCTACACCTTC
.,TRBV5-1,once,TRBJ1-2,CASSTDRRDGYTF,TGCGCCAGCAGCACCGACAGGCGGGATGGCTACACCTTC
.,TRBV30,.,TRBJ2-7,CAWMADSGYEQYF,TGTGCCTGGATGGCGGACAGCGGGTACGAGCAGTACTTC
.,TRBV15,.,TRBJ2-5,CATSNLGRGEETQYF,TGTGCCACCAGCAATCTCGGCAGGGGCGAAGAGACCCAGTACTTC
TRBD1,TRBV30,once,TRBJ1-5,CAWSTGQGGNQPQHF,TGTGCCTGGAGTACTGGACAGGGAGGCAATCAGCCCCAGCATTTT
.,TRBV20-1,.,TRBJ2-1,CSAQMWEQFF,TGCAGTGCTCAAATGTGGGAGCAGTTCTTC
.,TRBV7-2,.,TRBJ2-3,CASSLDFGNTDTQYF,TGTGCCAGCAGCTTAGATTTCGGGAACACAGATACGCAGTATTTT
.,TRBV7-9,.,TRBJ2-4,CASSFWTAAKNIQYF,TGTGCCAGCAGCTTCTGGACGGCAGCCAAAAACATTCAGTACTTC
.,TRBV5-4,once,TRBJ2-5,CASSLPRETQYF,TGTGCCAGCAGCTTGCCTCGGGAGACCCAGTACTTC
.,TRBV18,.,TRBJ2-7,CASSPSTNEQYF,TGTGCCAGCTCACCTTCGACAAACGAGCAGTACTTC
.,TRBV15,few,TRBJ2-4,CATSRDGAPEDIQYF,TGTGCCACCAGCAGAGATGGGGCCCCCGAGGACATTCAGTACTTC
.,TRBV11-1,.,TRBJ2-3,CASSFRGSGTKQYF,TGTGCCAGCAGCTTCCGCGGTTCCGGGACCAAGCAGTATTTT
.,TRBV19,.,TRBJ2-2,CASSIGPRGANTGELFF,TGTGCCAGTAGTATAGGACCGAGGGGAGCGAACACCGGGGAGCTGTTTTTT